This T cell receptor (beta chain) was documented in a study of type 1 and type 2 diabetes patients. Notes on the study in general: Some expanded clones seen only in T1D might occur in additional T2D or control samples.

In its sample, this clonotype was seen a few times. Its specificity is unknown. V lost 2 bases and J lost 3, with 14 bases in between. The germline CDR1 and CDR2 sequences are SNHLY and FYNNEI. The CDR3 runs 16 residues. The PCR template was genomic DNA. Amplification of the beta chain CDR3 used 30 forward and 13 reverse multiplex primers. TCRdb analysed the multiplex PCR reads with MiXCR anew, one entry per CDR3 protein. The sample shows 270,000 or so distinct CDR3 sequences, 45% to 60% of them seen only once. The chain recombines TRBV2 with TRBJ2-1, with a tentative D call TRBD1 (6 bases). The receptor was derived from a man between 18 and 29 years old with type 2 diabetes. Sequencing was performed on peripheral blood mononuclear cells (PBMCs). CDR3 bases: TGTGCCAGCAGTGAAATCGGCCAGGGGTACTACAATGAGCAGTTCTTC. Translation gives CASSEIGQGYYNEQFF.